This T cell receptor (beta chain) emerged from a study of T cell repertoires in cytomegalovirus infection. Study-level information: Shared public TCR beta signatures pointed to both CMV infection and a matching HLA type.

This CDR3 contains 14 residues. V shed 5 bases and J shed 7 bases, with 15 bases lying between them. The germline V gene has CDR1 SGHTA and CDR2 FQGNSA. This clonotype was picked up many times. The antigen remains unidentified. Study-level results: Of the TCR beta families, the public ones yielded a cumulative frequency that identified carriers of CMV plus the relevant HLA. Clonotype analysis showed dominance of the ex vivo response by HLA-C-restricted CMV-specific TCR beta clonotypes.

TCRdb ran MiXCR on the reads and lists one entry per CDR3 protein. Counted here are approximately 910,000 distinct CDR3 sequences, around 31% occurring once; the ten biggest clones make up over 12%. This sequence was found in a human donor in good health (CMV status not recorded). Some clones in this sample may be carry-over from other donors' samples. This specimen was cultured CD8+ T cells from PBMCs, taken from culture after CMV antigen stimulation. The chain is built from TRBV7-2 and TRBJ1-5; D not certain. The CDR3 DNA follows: TGTGCCAGCAGCCCTGGCTGGAAGGACCAGCCCCAGCATTTT. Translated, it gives CASSPGWKDQPQHF.